This entry describes one T cell receptor (beta chain). This record belongs to a study of cytomegalovirus exposure and HLA in healthy donors. PCR employed 60 Vbeta and 13 Jbeta primers. The repertoire was sequenced with immunoSEQ multiplex PCR; TCRdb's copy has only in-frame clones and lacks some. The sample contains 120,000 to 150,000 clones, around three quarters of which appear only once. Trimming shortened V by 4 bases and J by 1 base, and 9 bases separated the two germline ends. Germline V gene lookup returns CDR1 SNHLY and CDR2 FYNNEI. This CDR3 region has 14 residues. Input material: PBMCs. The clonotype comes from a woman between 40 and 55 years old in good health and CMV-seropositive. The chain is built from TRBV2 and TRBJ2-3; D unresolved. CDR3 sequence reads: CASSVSLRTDTQYF. Here the CDR3 DNA reads TGTGCCAGCAGTGTGTCACTTCGCACAGATACGCAGTATTTT.